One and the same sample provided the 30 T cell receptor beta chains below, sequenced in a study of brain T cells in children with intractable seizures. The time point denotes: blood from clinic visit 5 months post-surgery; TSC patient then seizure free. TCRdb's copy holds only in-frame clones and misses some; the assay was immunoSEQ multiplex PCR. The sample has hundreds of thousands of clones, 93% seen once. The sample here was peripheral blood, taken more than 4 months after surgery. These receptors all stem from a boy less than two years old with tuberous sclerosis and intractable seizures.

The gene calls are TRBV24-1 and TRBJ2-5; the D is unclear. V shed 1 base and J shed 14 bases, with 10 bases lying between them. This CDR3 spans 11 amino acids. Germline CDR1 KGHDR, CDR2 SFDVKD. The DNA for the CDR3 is TGTGCCACCAGTGATTTTCTTTATACTTACTTC. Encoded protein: CATSDFLYTYF.

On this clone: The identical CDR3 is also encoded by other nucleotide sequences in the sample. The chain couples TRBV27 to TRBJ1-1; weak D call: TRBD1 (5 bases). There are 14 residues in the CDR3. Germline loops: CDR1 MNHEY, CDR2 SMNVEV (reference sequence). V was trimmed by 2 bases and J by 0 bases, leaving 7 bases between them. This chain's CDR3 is CASSLRGMNTEAFF. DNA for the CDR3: TGTGCCAGCAGTTTACGGGGCATGAACACTGAAGCTTTCTTT.

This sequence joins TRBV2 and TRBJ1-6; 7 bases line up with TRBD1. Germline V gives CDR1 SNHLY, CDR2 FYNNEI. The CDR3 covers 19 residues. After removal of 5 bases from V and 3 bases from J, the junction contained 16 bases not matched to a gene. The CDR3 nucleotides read TGTGCCAGCAGTACCCGGGACAGAGACCGCCTTATCTATAATTCACCCCTCCACTTT. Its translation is CASSTRDRDRLIYNSPLHF.

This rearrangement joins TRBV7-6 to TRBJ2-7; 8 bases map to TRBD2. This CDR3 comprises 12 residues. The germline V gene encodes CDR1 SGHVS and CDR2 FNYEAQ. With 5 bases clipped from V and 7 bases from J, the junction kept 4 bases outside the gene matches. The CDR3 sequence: CASSRGLAEQYF. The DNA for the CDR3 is TGTGCCAGCAGCCGAGGACTAGCTGAGCAGTACTTC.

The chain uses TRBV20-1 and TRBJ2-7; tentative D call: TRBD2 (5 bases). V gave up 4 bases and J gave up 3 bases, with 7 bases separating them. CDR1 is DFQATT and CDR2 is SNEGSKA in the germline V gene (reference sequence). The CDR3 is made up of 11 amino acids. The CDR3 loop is CSAIRGYEQYF. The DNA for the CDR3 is TGCAGTGCTATCCGGGGCTACGAGCAGTACTTC.

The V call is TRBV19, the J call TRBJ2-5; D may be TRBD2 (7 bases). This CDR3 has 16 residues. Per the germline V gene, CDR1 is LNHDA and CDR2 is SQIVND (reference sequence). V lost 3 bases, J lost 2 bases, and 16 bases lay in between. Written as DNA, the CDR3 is TGTGCCAGTAGTATGACGAGGGGGGGAGGGCAAGAGACCCAGTACTTC. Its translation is CASSMTRGGGQETQYF.

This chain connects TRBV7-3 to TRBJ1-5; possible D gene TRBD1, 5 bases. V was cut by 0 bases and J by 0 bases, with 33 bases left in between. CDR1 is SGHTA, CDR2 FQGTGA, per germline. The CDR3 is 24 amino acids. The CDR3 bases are TGTGCCAGCAGCTTAACGAGGAGGGAATCTACCGAGACAGTCGCAGTCTATAGCAATCAGCCCCAGCATTTT. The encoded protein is CASSLTRRESTETVAVYSNQPQHF.

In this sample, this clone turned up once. DNA of the CDR3: TGTGCCAGCAGCCAAGGAGGGACCAACCCCTACTACAATGAGCAGTTCTTC. This encodes CASSQGGTNPYYNEQFF. The chain employs TRBV4-2 and TRBJ2-1; either TRBD1 or TRBD2 may supply D (5 bases each). Germline V CDR1 and CDR2: LGHNA, YNFKEQ. This CDR3 spans 17 amino acids. V dropped 1 base and J dropped 3 bases, with 16 bases sitting between them.

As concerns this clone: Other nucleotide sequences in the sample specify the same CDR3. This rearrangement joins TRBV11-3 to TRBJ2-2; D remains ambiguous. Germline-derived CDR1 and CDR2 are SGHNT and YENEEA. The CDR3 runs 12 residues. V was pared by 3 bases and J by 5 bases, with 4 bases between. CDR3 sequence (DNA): TGTGCCAGCAGCTTGAGTACCGGGGAGCTGTTTTTT. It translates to CASSLSTGELFF.

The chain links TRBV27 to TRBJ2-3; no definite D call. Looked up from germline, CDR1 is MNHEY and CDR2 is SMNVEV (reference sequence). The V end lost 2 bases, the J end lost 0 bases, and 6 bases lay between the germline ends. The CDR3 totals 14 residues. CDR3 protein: CASSLAASTDTQYF. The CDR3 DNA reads TGTGCCAGCAGTTTAGCGGCAAGCACAGATACGCAGTATTTT.

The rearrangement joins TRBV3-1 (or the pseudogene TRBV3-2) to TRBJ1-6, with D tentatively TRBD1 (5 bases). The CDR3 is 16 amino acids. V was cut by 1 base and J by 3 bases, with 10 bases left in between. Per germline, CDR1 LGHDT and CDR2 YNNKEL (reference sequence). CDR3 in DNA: TGTGCCAGCAGCCAAGGTCCAGGGCTCTATAATTCACCCCTCCACTTT. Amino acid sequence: CASSQGPGLYNSPLHF.

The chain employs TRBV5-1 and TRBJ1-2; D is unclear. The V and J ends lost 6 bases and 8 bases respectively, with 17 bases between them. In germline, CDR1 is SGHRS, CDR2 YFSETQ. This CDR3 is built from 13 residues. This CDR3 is CASIIATDRGYTF. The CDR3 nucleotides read TGCGCCAGCATCATAGCGACGGATAGGGGCTACACCTTC.

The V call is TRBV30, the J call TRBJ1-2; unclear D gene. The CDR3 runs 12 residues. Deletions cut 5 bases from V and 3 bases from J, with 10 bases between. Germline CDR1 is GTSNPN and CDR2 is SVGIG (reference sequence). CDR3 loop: CAWLGVHYGYTF. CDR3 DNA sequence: TGTGCCTGGCTCGGGGTGCACTATGGCTACACCTTC.

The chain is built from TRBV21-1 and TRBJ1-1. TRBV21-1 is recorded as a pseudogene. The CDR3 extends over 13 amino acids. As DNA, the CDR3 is TGTGCCAGCAGCAAAGTTGGGGACACTGAAGCTTTCTTT. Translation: CASSKVGDTEAFF.

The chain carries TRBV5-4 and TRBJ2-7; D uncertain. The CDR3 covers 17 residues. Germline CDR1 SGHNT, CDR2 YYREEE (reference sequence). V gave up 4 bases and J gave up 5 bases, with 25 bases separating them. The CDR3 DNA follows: TGTGCCAGCAGCCCAACCGGATCCCGGCGGACCTGGGACGAGCAGTACTTC. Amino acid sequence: CASSPTGSRRTWDEQYF.

For the CDR3, the DNA is TGCAGCGTGTACGGGACAGCTTATGGCTACACCTTC. Residues: CSVYGTAYGYTF. This chain joins TRBV29-1 and TRBJ1-2; 7 bases agree with TRBD1. The junction had 6 bases not matched to a gene; V was cut back by 6 bases and J by 5 bases. The germline CDR1 and CDR2 sequences are SQVTM and ANQGSEA. This CDR3 comprises 12 residues.

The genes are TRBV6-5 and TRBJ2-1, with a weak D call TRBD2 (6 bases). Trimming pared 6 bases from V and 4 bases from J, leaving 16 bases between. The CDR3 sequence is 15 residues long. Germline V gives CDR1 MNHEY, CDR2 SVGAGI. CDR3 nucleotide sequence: TGTGCCAGCAGCTATGTAGCGGCTCATTACAATGAGCAGTTCTTC. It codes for CASSYVAAHYNEQFF.

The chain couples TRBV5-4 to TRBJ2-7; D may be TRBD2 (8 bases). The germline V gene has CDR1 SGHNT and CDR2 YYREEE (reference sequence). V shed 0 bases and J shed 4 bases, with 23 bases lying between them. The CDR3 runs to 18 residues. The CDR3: CASSLEGQRTGGGYEQYF. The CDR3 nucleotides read TGTGCCAGCAGCTTGGAAGGCCAGCGGACAGGCGGGGGGTACGAGCAGTACTTC.

The CDR3 nucleotides read TGTGCCAGAAGCTTGCAGGGAAAGACCTACAATGAGCAGTTCTTC. Translating it yields CARSLQGKTYNEQFF. This rearrangement joins TRBV5-3 to TRBJ2-1, with D possibly matching TRBD1 (5 bases). TRBV5-3 is sorted into the ORF group, with uncertain function. The V end was cut by 1 base, the J end by 2 bases, with 10 bases between. CDR3 length: 15 amino acids.

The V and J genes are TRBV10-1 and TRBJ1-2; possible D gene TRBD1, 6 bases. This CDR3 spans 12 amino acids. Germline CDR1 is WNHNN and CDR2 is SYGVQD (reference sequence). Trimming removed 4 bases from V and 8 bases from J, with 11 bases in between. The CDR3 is CASSADRNGYTF. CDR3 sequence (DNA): TGCGCCAGCAGTGCGGACAGAAACGGCTACACCTTC.

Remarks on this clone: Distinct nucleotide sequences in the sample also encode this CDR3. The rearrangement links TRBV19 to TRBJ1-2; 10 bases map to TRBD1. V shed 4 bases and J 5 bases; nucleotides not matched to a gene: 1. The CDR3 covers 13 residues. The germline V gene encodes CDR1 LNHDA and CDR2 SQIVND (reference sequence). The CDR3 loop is CASSRTGGYGYTF. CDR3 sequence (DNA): TGTGCCAGTAGTAGGACAGGGGGTTATGGCTACACCTTC.

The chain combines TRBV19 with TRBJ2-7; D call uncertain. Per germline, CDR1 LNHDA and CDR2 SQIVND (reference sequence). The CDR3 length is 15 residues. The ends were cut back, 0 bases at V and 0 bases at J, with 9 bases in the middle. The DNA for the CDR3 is TGTGCCAGTAGTATAGAACCCGGATTCTCCTACGAGCAGTACTTC. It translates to CASSIEPGFSYEQYF.

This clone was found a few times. The CDR3 sequence: CASSQEVPGGGQETQYF. The CDR3 region has the DNA TGTGCCAGCAGCCAAGAGGTCCCAGGGGGGGGACAAGAGACCCAGTACTTC. The chain carries TRBV4-2 and TRBJ2-5; D might be TRBD1 or TRBD2, each matching 7 bases. Germline V gene sequence: CDR1 LGHNA, CDR2 YNFKEQ. CDR3 length: 17 amino acids. The V and J ends lost 0 bases and 2 bases respectively, with 16 bases between them.

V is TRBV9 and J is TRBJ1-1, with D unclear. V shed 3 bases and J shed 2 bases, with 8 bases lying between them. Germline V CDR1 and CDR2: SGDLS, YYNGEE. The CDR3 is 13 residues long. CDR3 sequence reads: CASSAPQNTEAFF. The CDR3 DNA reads TGTGCCAGCAGCGCCCCGCAAAACACTGAAGCTTTCTTT. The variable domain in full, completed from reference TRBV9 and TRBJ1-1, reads DSGVTQTPKHLITATGQRVTLRCSPRSGDLSVYWYQQSLDQGLQFLIQYYNGEERAKGNILERFSAQQFPDLHSELNLSSLELGDSALYFCASSAPQNTEAFFGQGTRLTVV.

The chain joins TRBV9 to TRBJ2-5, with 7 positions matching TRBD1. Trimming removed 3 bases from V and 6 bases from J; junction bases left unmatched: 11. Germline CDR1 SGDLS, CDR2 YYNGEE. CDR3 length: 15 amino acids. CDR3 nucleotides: TGTGCCAGCAGCGACGGGACAGACCTCAGGAAGACCCAGTACTTC. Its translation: CASSDGTDLRKTQYF.

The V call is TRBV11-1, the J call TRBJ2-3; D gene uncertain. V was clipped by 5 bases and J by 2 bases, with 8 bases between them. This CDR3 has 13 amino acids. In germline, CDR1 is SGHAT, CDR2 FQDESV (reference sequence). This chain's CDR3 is CASSPRPTDTQYF. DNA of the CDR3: TGTGCCAGCAGCCCCCGGCCCACAGATACGCAGTATTTT.

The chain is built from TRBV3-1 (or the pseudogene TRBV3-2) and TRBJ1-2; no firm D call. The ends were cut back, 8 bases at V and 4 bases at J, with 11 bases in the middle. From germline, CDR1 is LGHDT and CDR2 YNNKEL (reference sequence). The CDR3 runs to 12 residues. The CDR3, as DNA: TGTGCCAGCCAGGCTGAGGGCTATGGCTACACCTTC. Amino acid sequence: CASQAEGYGYTF.

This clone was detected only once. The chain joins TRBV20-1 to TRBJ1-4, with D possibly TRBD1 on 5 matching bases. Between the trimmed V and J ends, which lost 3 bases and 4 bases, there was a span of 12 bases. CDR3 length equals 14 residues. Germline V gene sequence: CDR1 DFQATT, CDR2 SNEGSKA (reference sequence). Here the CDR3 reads CSASGDSVNEKLFF. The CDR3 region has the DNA TGCAGTGCTAGTGGAGACAGTGTTAATGAAAAACTGTTTTTT.

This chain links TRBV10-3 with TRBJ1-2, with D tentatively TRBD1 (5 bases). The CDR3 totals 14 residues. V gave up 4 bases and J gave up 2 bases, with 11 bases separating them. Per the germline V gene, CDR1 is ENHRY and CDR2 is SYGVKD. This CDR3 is CAISARDRNYGYTF. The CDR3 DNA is TGTGCCATCAGTGCAAGGGACCGAAACTATGGCTACACCTTC.

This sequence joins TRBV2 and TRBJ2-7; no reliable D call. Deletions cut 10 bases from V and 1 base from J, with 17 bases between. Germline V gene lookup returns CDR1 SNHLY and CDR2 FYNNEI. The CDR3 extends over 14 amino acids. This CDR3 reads CATSEAESSYEQYF. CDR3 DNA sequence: TGTGCCACTTCTGAGGCGGAGTCTTCCTACGAGCAGTACTTC. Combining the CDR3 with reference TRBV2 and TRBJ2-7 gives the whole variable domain EPEVTQTPSHQVTQMGQEVILRCVPISNHLYFYWYRQILGQKVEFLVSFYNNEISEKSEIFDDQFSVERPDGSNFTLKIRSTKLEDSAMYFCATSEAESSYEQYFGPGTRLTVT.